These T cell receptor beta chains were read from a single sample in a study of cytomegalovirus exposure and HLA in healthy donors. Profiling relied on immunoSEQ multiplex PCR, and the TCRdb table lists in-frame clones only, not all of them. Found here are 200,000 to 300,000 clones, roughly 84% of them singletons; the top ten hold about 0.22%. The specimen was PBMCs. These receptors were obtained from a girl aged 2-15 years in good health and CMV-seronegative. Each CDR3 is given with its conserved first and last residue. D genes are given only for firm matches. Size is omitted from some rows. Given values are once, few, many or a class for expanded clones.

d_call,clone_size,v_call,j_call,cdr3_nt,cdr3_aa
TRBD1,NA,TRBV19,TRBJ2-5,TGTGCCAGTAGTTTCCGGACAGGGAAAGAGACCCAGTACTTC,CASSFRTGKETQYF
NA,NA,TRBV5-1,TRBJ1-6,TGCGCCAGCAGCCCACCAGGGTATAGGTCACCCCTCCACTTT,CASSPPGYRSPLHF
NA,NA,TRBV2,TRBJ1-2,TGTGCCAGCAGTGGGAACAGCTATGGCTACACCTTC,CASSGNSYGYTF
NA,NA,TRBV6-1,TRBJ1-5,TGTGCCAGCTTTACAGGAGTTTATAGCAATCAGCCCCAGCATTTT,CASFTGVYSNQPQHF
TRBD1,once,TRBV30,TRBJ1-2,TGTGCCTGGAAGGAGGCGGTCACGAGAGGGGGCTGGGGCTATGGCTACACCTTC,CAWKEAVTRGGWGYGYTF
NA,NA,TRBV30,TRBJ2-7,TGTGCCTGGAGTAAGGGGGATCGGGAGCAGTACTTC,CAWSKGDREQYF
NA,NA,TRBV30,TRBJ1-5,TGTGCCTGGAGTTGGAAGGGGAATCAGCCCCAGCATTTT,CAWSWKGNQPQHF
TRBD1,NA,TRBV7-9,TRBJ1-2,TGTTCCAGCGGAGGGGGCGGTGGCTACACCTTC,CSSGGGGGYTF
NA,NA,TRBV28,TRBJ2-1,TGTGCCAGCAGTTTGGTGTCAGGAAAGTTCTTC,CASSLVSGKFF
TRBD2,NA,TRBV7-9,TRBJ2-1,TGTGCCAGCGCCCTAACTAGCGACGACTCCTACAATGAGCAGTTCTTC,CASALTSDDSYNEQFF
NA,NA,TRBV7-2,TRBJ2-5,TGTGCCAGCAGCTTACTCCAAGAGACCCAGTACTTC,CASSLLQETQYF
NA,NA,TRBV27,TRBJ2-5,TGTGCCAGCAGTTTAGGAGAACCGGGGTTAGGGGAGACCCAGTACTTC,CASSLGEPGLGETQYF
NA,NA,TRBV5-1,TRBJ1-1,TGCGCCAGCAGCTTCCAGACACCTTACACTGAAGCTTTCTTT,CASSFQTPYTEAFF
NA,NA,TRBV9,TRBJ2-3,TGTGCCAGCAGCGTAGATAGCGGTTTAGGAGATACGCAGTATTTT,CASSVDSGLGDTQYF
NA,NA,TRBV19,TRBJ2-4,TGTGCCAGTAGTACCCCAGGGAACAAAAACATTCAGTACTTC,CASSTPGNKNIQYF
TRBD2,NA,TRBV29-1,TRBJ2-1,TGCAGCGTTGAACCTAGGGGGACTAGCGGGAGGGTCCGGGGGGGCAATGAGCAGTTCTTC,CSVEPRGTSGRVRGGNEQFF
TRBD2,NA,TRBV2,TRBJ2-1,TGTGCCAGTATCCCTAGCGGGGGGGCAGGTGAGCAGTTCTTC,CASIPSGGAGEQFF
TRBD1,NA,TRBV27,TRBJ2-7,TGTGCCAGCAGTCTAGGACAGGGGGCATACGAGCAGTACTTC,CASSLGQGAYEQYF
TRBD2,NA,TRBV6-5,TRBJ2-5,TGTGCCAGCAGGGCGGGGGTTATTGGAGAGACCCAGTACTTC,CASRAGVIGETQYF
NA,NA,TRBV29-1,TRBJ1-1,TGCAGCGTTGGACATGCTCAAGTTGAAGCTTTCTTT,CSVGHAQVEAFF
TRBD1,NA,TRBV12-5,TRBJ2-1,TGTGCTAGTGGTTTGGTAATCGCAGGGGGAATCGATGAGCAGTTCTTC,CASGLVIAGGIDEQFF
NA,once,TRBV6-1,TRBJ2-5,TGTGCCAGCACGGAGCAAGAGACCCAGTACTTC,CASTEQETQYF
TRBD1,NA,TRBV27,TRBJ2-5,TGTGCCAGCAGTTGGCTGGGACAGCAAGAGACCCAGTACTTC,CASSWLGQQETQYF
TRBD2,NA,TRBV4-2,TRBJ2-5,TGTGCCAGCAGCCAAGAGGTCGGGGGGGGTGGGACCCAGTACTTC,CASSQEVGGGGTQYF
TRBD1,NA,TRBV6-5,TRBJ2-7,TGTGCCAGCAGATGGCAGGGGGCGCAGAACGAGCAGTACTTC,CASRWQGAQNEQYF
NA,NA,TRBV6-1,TRBJ1-6,TGTGCCAGCAGTGAACTAAGGGGGTTTGGTAATTCACCCCTCCACTTT,CASSELRGFGNSPLHF
TRBD2,once,TRBV25-1,TRBJ2-1,TGTGCCAGCAGTGAACTAGCGGGGGCATACAATGAGCAGTTCTTC,CASSELAGAYNEQFF
NA,NA,TRBV25-1,TRBJ2-7,TGTGCCAGCGAATCTATGGACAACTACGAGCAGTACTTC,CASESMDNYEQYF
TRBD1,NA,TRBV7-9,TRBJ1-4,TGTGCCAGCAGCTTAGAGGGGTACAGGGGAGATGAAAAACTGTTTTTT,CASSLEGYRGDEKLFF
NA,NA,TRBV4-1,TRBJ2-2,TGCGCCAGCAGCCAAGATCGGGAGTTTTCGGACGACACCGGGGAGCTGTTTTTT,CASSQDREFSDDTGELFF
TRBD2,NA,TRBV5-1,TRBJ2-3,TGCGCCAGCAGCTGGCGGGGGGACGTGTCAGATACGCAGTATTTT,CASSWRGDVSDTQYF
TRBD1,NA,TRBV28,TRBJ2-2,TGTGCCAGCCGACAGACAGGGAACCCCGGGGAGCTGTTTTTT,CASRQTGNPGELFF
TRBD2,NA,TRBV27,TRBJ2-7,TGTGCCAGCAGTCCAGAACGTAGAAGAGCGGGGCCGTTTGCTTACGAGCAGTACTTC,CASSPERRRAGPFAYEQYF
NA,NA,TRBV27,TRBJ2-1,TGTGCCAGCAGTTCCCTAACAGGGAATTCCTACAATGAGCAGTTCTTC,CASSSLTGNSYNEQFF